The 7 T cell receptor beta chains below were found in one sample sequenced in a study of T cells after yellow fever vaccination. A single record per CDR3 protein comes from TCRdb applying MiXCR to the 5' RACE reads. Of some 600,000 distinct CDR3 sequences in the sample, roughly a sixth were seen once. The material was PBMCs, obtained around 5 days after the first yellow fever vaccination. Source of these receptors: a man aged 18 to 30 who received the YFV17D yellow fever vaccine.

In its sample, this clonotype was seen a few times. This rearrangement joins TRBV7-2 to TRBJ1-5; perhaps TRBD1 as D (6 bases). CDR3 length: 15 residues. Germline lookup yields CDR1 SGHTA and CDR2 FQGNSA. V was shortened by 5 bases and J by 2 bases, with 13 bases between the two germline ends. The CDR3 DNA reads TGTGCCAGCAGCAACAGGGCTGGGGGCAATCAGCCCCAGCATTTT. It encodes CASSNRAGGNQPQHF.

This clonotype was detected only a few times. This sequence joins TRBV2 and TRBJ1-1, with TRBD1 matching over 8 bases. This CDR3 is 14 amino acids long. Germline CDR1 and CDR2: SNHLY and FYNNEI. V lost 7 bases and J lost 6; bases outside the gene matches: 10. As DNA, the CDR3 is TGTGCCAGCAAGGGGCACAGGGGGAATTCTGAAGCTTTCTTT. Its protein is CASKGHRGNSEAFF.

The sample holds a few counts of this clonotype. The chain has TRBV27 and TRBJ1-4; 7 bases map to TRBD1. This CDR3 is 15 amino acids long. In germline, CDR1 is MNHEY, CDR2 SMNVEV (reference sequence). V lost 7 bases, J lost 5 bases, and 10 bases stayed unmatched. The CDR3 DNA sequence: TGTGCCAGCACGACCCTGGGACAGTTAAATGAAAAACTGTTTTTT. Translating gives CASTTLGQLNEKLFF.

This sequence joins TRBV6-2 or TRBV6-3 and TRBJ1-5; D gene ambiguous. CDR1 and CDR2 (germline): MNHEY, SVGEGT. Trimming shortened V by 2 bases and J by 5 bases, and 19 bases separated the two germline ends. The CDR3 is made up of 17 amino acids. For the CDR3, the DNA is TGTGCCAGCAGTTACGGCTTCCAATCGGTGCCCGATCAGCCCCAGCATTTT. The encoded protein is CASSYGFQSVPDQPQHF.

The chain is built from TRBV7-9 and TRBJ2-1; D uncertain. Germline assignment: CDR1 SEHNR and CDR2 FQNEAQ (reference sequence). Trimming shortened V by 3 bases and J by 9 bases, and 6 bases separated the two germline ends. CDR3 size: 11 residues. As DNA, the CDR3 is TGTGCCAGCAGCTTCCCGGGTGAGCAGTTCTTC. This encodes CASSFPGEQFF.

This clonotype has a handful of counts. CDR3 in DNA: TGCGCCAGCAGGTCACGCGACAGGGGCTACGAGCAGTACTTC. It yields the protein CASRSRDRGYEQYF. The chain couples TRBV4-1 to TRBJ2-7, with 8 positions matching TRBD1. The CDR3 is 14 residues long. Germline CDR1 MGHRA, CDR2 YSYEKL. With V trimmed by 6 bases and J by 3 bases, 7 bases remained unmatched.

In this sample, this clonotype turned up a few times. V usage is TRBV4-1 and J usage is TRBJ2-2; D unresolved. Trimming cost V 1 base and J 6 bases, with 12 bases left between them. Germline CDR1 is MGHRA and CDR2 is YSYEKL. The CDR3 has 15 residues. The CDR3 sequence is CASSQVVSGAGELFF. The CDR3 DNA is TGCGCCAGCAGCCAAGTAGTTTCGGGTGCCGGGGAGCTGTTTTTT.